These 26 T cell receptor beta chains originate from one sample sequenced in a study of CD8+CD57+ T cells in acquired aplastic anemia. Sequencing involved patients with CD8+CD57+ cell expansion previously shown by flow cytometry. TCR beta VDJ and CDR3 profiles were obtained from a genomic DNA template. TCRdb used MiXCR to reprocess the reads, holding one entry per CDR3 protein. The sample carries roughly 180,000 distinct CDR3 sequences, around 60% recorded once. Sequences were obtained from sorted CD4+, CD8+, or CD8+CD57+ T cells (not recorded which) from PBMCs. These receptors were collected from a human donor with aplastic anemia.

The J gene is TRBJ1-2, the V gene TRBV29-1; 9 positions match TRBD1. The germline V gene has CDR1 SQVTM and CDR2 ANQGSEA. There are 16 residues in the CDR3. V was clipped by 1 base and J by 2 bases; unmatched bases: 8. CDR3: CSVEARGTGWNYGYTF. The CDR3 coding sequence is TGCAGCGTTGAAGCCCGAGGGACAGGGTGGAACTATGGCTACACCTTC.

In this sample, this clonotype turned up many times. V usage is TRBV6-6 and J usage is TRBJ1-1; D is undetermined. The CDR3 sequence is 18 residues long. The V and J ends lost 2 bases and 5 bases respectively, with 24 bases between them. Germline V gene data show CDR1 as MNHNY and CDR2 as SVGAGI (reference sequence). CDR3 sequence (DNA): TGTGCCAGCAGTTACGCCAATATGGAGGGAGGTTCTGGGACTGAAGCTTTCTTT. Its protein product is CASSYANMEGGSGTEAFF.

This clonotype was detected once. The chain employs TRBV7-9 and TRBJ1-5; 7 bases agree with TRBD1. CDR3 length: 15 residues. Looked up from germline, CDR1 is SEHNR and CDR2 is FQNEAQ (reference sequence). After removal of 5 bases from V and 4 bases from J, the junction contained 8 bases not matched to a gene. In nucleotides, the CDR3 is TGTGCCAGCAGCCCCCATGGGACAGTTAATCAGCCCCAGCATTTT. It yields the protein CASSPHGTVNQPQHF.

In nucleotides, the CDR3 is TGTGCCAGCAGCCAAGCCTTGAAAAAGCAGTACTTC. This codes for CASSQALKKQYF. This rearrangement joins TRBV12-3 or TRBV12-4 to TRBJ2-7; no reliable D call. The length of the CDR3 is 12 residues. The germline V and J ends were trimmed by 6 bases and 8 bases, with 14 bases remaining between them.

The CDR3 DNA is TGTGCCAGCAGCTTAGTCCACAGGGAGGAAAAACTGTTTTTT. Translating it yields CASSLVHREEKLFF. The chain links TRBV7-8 to TRBJ1-4; D perhaps matches TRBD1 (6 bases). Trimming took 1 base from V and 8 from J, leaving 11 bases between them. CDR3 length equals 14 residues. Germline loops: CDR1 SGHVS, CDR2 FQNEAQ.

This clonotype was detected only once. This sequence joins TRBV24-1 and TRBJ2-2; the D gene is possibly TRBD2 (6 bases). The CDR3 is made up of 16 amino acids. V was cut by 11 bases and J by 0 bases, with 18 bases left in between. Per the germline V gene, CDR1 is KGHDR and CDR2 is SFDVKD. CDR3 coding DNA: TGTGCCAGCTCACCACTGGGACTCCCGAACACCGGGGAGCTGTTTTTT. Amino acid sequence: CASSPLGLPNTGELFF.

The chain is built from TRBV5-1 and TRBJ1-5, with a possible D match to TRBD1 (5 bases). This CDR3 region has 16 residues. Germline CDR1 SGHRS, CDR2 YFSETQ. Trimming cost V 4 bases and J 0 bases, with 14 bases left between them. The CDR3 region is CASSTGGASSNQPQHF. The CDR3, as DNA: TGCGCCAGCAGCACCGGAGGGGCAAGTAGCAATCAGCCCCAGCATTTT.

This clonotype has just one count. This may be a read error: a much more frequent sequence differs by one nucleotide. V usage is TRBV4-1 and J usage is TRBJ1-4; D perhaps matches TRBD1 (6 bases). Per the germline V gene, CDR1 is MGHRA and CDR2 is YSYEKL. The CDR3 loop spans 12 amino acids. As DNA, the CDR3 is TGCGCCAACAGCCAACAGGGCGTAAAACTGTTTTTT. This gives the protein CANSQQGVKLFF.

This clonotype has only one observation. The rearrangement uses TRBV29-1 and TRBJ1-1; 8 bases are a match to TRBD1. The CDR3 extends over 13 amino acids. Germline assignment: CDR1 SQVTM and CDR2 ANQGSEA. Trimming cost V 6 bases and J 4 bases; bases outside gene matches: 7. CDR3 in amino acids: CSVDDRGGTEAFF. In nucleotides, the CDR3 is TGCAGCGTCGACGACAGGGGCGGCACTGAAGCTTTCTTT.

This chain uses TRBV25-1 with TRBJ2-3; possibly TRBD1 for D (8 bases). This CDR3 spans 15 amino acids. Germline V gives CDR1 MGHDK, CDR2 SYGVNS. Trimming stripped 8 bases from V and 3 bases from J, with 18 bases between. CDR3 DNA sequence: TGTGCCAGCCGAACAGGGGGGGCCGGTACAGATACGCAGTATTTT. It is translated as CASRTGGAGTDTQYF.

This CDR3 is CAVDSGTGSLRTQYF. CDR3 coding DNA: TGTGCCGTAGACTCCGGGACAGGGTCATTGCGGACCCAGTACTTC. The genes are TRBV7-7 and TRBJ2-5, with 9 bases fitting TRBD1. Per the germline V gene, CDR1 is SSHAT and CDR2 is FNYEAQ (reference sequence). The CDR3 contains 15 residues. V lost 11 bases, J lost 7 bases, and 17 bases stayed unmatched.

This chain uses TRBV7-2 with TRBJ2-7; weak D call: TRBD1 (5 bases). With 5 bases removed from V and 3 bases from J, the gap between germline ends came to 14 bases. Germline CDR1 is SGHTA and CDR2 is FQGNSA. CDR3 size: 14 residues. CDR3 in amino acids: CASSLRQPYYEQYF. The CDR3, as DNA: TGTGCCAGCAGCCTCAGACAGCCCTACTACGAGCAGTACTTC.

In DNA, the CDR3 is TGTGCCAGCAGCTTGAGGACAGGGGATCCCTACGAGCAGTACTTC. Its protein product is CASSLRTGDPYEQYF. The chain is built from TRBV5-8 and TRBJ2-7; 9 bases align to TRBD1. Germline values: CDR1 SGHTS, CDR2 YDEGEE. The CDR3 loop spans 15 amino acids. With 1 base clipped from V and 2 bases from J, the junction kept 4 bases outside the gene matches.

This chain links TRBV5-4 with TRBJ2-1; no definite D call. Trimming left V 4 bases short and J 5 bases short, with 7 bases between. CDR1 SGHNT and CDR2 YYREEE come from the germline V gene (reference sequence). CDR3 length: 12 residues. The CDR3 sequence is CASSQRNNEQFF. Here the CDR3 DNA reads TGTGCCAGCAGCCAGCGAAACAATGAGCAGTTCTTC. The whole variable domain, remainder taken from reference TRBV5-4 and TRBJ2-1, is ETGVTQSPTHLIKTRGQQVTLRCSSQSGHNTVSWYQQALGQGPQFIFQYYREEENGRGNFPPRFSGLQFPNYSSELNVNALELDDSALYLCASSQRNNEQFFGPGTRLTVL.

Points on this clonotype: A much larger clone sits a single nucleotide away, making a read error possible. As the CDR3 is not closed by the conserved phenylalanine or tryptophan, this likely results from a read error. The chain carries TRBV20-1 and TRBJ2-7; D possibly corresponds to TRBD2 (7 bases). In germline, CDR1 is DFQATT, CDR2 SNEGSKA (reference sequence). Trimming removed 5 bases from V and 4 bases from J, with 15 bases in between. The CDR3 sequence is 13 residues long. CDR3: CSAAGATGYEQYL. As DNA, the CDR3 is TGCAGTGCTGCGGGGGCGACGGGGTACGAGCAGTACCTC.

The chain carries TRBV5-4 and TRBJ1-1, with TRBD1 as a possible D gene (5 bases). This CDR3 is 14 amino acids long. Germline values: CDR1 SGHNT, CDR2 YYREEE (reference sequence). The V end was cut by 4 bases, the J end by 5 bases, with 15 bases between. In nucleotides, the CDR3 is TGTGCCAGCAGCGGAGCAGGGATGAGAACTGAAGCTTTCTTT. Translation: CASSGAGMRTEAFF.

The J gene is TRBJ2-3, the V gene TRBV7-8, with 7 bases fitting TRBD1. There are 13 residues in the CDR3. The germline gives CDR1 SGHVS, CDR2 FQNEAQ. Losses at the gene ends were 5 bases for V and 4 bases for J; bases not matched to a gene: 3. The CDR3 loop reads CASSNQGADTQYF. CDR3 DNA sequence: TGTGCCAGCAGCAACCAGGGGGCAGATACGCAGTATTTT.

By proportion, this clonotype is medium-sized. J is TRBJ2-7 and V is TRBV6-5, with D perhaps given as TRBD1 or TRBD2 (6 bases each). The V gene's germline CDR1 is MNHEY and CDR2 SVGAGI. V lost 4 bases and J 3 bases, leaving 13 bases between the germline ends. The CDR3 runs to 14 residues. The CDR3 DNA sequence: TGTGCCAGCAGTTTCAACGGGGGCCTCTACGAGCAGTACTTC. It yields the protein CASSFNGGLYEQYF.

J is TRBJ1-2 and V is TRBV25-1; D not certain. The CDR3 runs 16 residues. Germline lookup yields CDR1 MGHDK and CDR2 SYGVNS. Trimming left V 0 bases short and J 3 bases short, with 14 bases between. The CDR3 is CASSEYVEAGDYGYTF. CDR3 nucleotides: TGTGCCAGCAGTGAATACGTTGAGGCAGGAGACTATGGCTACACCTTC.

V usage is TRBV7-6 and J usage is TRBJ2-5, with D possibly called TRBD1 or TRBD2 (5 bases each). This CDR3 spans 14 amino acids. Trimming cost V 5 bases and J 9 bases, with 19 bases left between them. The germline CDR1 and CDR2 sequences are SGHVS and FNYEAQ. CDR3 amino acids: CASSGGGAGSSQYF. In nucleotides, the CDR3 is TGTGCCAGCAGCGGGGGTGGGGCGGGTTCATCCCAGTACTTC.

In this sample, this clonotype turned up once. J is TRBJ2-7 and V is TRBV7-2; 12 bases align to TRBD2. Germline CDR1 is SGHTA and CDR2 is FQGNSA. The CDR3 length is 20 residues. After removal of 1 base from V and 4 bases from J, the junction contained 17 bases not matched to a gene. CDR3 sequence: CASSLVRRTSGGRIGYEQYF. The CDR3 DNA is TGTGCCAGCAGCTTAGTTCGGCGTACTAGCGGGGGGCGAATCGGGTACGAGCAGTACTTC. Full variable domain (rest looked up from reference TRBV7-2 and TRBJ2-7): GAGVSQSPSNKVTEKGKDVELRCDPISGHTALYWYRQSLGQGLEFLIYFQGNSAPDKSGLPSDRFSAERTGGSVSTLTIQRTQQEDSAVYLCASSLVRRTSGGRIGYEQYFGPGTRLTVT.

The CDR3 DNA follows: TGTGCCAGCAGCCCTACGGGACAGGGCCAGGGCGGCTACACCTTC. It specifies CASSPTGQGQGGYTF. The chain joins TRBV7-3 to TRBJ1-2; the match to TRBD1 covers 9 bases. Germline V CDR1 and CDR2: SGHTA, FQGTGA. J was trimmed by 8 bases and V by 5 bases; bases with no gene match: 12. The CDR3 is 15 residues long.

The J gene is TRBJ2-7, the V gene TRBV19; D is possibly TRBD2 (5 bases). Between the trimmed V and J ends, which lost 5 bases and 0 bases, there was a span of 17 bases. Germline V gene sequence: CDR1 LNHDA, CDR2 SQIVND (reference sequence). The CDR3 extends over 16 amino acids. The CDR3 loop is CASSSRGGASSYEQYF. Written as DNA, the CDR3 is TGTGCCAGTAGTTCCCGAGGAGGAGCAAGCTCCTACGAGCAGTACTTC.

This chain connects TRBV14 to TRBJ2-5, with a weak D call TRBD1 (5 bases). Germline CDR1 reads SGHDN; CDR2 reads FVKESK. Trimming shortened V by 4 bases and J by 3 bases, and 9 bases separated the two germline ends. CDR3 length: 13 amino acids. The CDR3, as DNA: TGTGCCAGCAGCCGTCTAGGGGAAGAGACCCAGTACTTC. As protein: CASSRLGEETQYF.

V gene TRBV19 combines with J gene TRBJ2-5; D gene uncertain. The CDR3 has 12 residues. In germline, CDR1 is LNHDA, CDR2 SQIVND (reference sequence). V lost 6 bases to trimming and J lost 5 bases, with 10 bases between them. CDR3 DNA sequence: TGTGCCAGTAGGCAGAGTGGGGAGACCCAGTACTTC. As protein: CASRQSGETQYF.

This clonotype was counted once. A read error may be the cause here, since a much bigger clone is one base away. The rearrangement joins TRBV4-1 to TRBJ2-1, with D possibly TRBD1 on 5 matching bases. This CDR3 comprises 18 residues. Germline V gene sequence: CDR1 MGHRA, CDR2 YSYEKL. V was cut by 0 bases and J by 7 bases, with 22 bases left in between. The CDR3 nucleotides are TGCGCCAGCAGCCAAGAAGATGAGCAGGGATCCCACGTGAATGAGCAGTTCTTC. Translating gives CASSQEDEQGSHVNEQFF.